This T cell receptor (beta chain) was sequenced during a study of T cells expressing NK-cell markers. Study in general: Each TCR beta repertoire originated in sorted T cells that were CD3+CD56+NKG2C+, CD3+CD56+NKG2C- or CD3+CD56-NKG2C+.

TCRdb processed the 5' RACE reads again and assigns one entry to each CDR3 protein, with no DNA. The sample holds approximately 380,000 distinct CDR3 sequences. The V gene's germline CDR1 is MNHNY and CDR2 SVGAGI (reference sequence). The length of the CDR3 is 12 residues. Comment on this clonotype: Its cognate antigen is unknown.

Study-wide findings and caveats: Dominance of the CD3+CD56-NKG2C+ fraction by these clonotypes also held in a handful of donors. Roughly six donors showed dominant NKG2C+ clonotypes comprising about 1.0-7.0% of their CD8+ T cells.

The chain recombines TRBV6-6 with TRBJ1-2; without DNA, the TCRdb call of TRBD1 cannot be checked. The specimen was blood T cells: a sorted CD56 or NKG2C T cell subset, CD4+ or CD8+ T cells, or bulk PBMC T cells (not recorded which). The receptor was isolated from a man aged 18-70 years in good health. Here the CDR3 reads CASSYSQGGYTF.